One and the same sample provided the 18 T cell receptor beta chains below, sequenced in a study of blood T cells in healthy people across ages. The use of a sample-barcoded 5' primer and a J-beta primer mix characterized a second PCR of roughly 6 to 11 cycles. TCRdb ran MiXCR on the 5' RACE reads and lists one entry per CDR3 protein. The sample consists of approximately 800,000 distinct CDR3 sequences, roughly 26% of them appearing once. This same sample was also taken into another study, of T cells of mothers and their children.

The sequencing input was blood. These receptors were collected from a boy aged 5-17 years in good health.

In its sample, this clonotype was seen once. The chain recombines TRBV4-1 with TRBJ1-2; D remains unclear. CDR1 and CDR2 from the germline V gene are MGHRA and YSYEKL. This CDR3 comprises 15 residues. V lost 0 bases and J lost 7, with 15 bases in between. CDR3: CASSQDPGRVFGYTF. CDR3 DNA: TGCGCCAGCAGCCAAGATCCCGGACGGGTGTTTGGCTACACCTTC.

This clonotype was picked up many times. The chain uses TRBV6-2 or TRBV6-3 and TRBJ2-6; 7 bases fit TRBD1. In germline, CDR1 is MNHEY, CDR2 SVGEGT. CDR3 length: 18 residues. With 8 bases clipped from V and 0 bases from J, the junction kept 13 bases outside the gene matches. This chain's CDR3 is CASLLRGTVFSGANVLTF. In nucleotides, the CDR3 is TGTGCCAGCCTCTTGAGAGGGACAGTCTTCTCTGGGGCCAACGTCCTGACTTTC.

A note on this clonotype: Germline and junction disagree at one end, which may indicate a read error. V and J are TRBV10-3 and TRBJ2-5; D is perhaps TRBD1 (5 bases). The V gene's germline CDR1 is ENHRY and CDR2 SYGVKD. This CDR3 comprises 15 residues. As DNA, the CDR3 is TGTGCCATCAGTGAGTCCCCAGGGATCGGAGAGACCCTGTACTTC. Translated, it gives CAISESPGIGETLYF.

This clonotype was recorded a few times. The V gene is TRBV10-3, the J gene TRBJ2-1; 9 bases fit TRBD2. The CDR3 has 16 amino acids. Germline V gene lookup returns CDR1 ENHRY and CDR2 SYGVKD. The V segment lost 0 bases and the J segment 2 bases; nucleotides outside the gene matches: 2. As DNA, the CDR3 is TGTGCCATCAGTGAGTCAAGCGGGGGGCCCTACAATGAGCAGTTCTTC. Amino acids: CAISESSGGPYNEQFF.

The chain uses TRBV20-1 and TRBJ2-7, with D perhaps matching TRBD1 (6 bases). Germline-derived CDR1 and CDR2 are DFQATT and SNEGSKA (reference sequence). The CDR3 extends over 14 amino acids. The V gene lost 6 bases and the J gene lost 0 bases, with 15 bases spanning the gap. This CDR3 is CSASAQGYSYEQYF. The CDR3 region has the DNA TGCAGTGCCTCGGCACAGGGATACTCCTACGAGCAGTACTTC.

This chain connects TRBV19 to TRBJ1-2; 9 bases fit TRBD1. This CDR3 comprises 16 residues. V dropped 7 bases and J dropped 0; count of bases not matched to a gene: 9. Germline assignment: CDR1 LNHDA and CDR2 SQIVND (reference sequence). This chain's CDR3 is CASTWDREGPNYGYTF. Here the CDR3 DNA reads TGTGCCAGTACCTGGGACAGGGAAGGTCCTAACTATGGCTACACCTTC.

The chain links TRBV29-1 to TRBJ2-3; D remains ambiguous. V shed 0 bases and J shed 5 bases, with 9 bases lying between them. CDR3 length equals 13 residues. The germline gives CDR1 SQVTM, CDR2 ANQGSEA. CDR3 nucleotides: TGCAGCGTTGAAGAAGGAAAGGGAGATACGCAGTATTTT. Its translation is CSVEEGKGDTQYF.

V is TRBV20-1 and J is TRBJ2-3; D is undetermined. Germline CDR1 and CDR2: DFQATT and SNEGSKA (reference sequence). The CDR3 loop spans 15 amino acids. This chain's CDR3 is CSVPLVSKGTDTQYF. In DNA, the CDR3 is TGCAGCGTTCCTCTAGTCTCAAAAGGCACAGATACGCAGTATTTT.

CDR3 loop: CASSRTGKSYEQYF. The CDR3, as DNA: TGTGCCAGCAGTCGGACAGGGAAGTCCTACGAGCAGTACTTC. J is TRBJ2-5 and V is TRBV2; TRBD1 matches at 8 bases. The last part of the DNA fits TRBJ2-7 better; the J call may be wrong. Looked up from germline, CDR1 is SNHLY and CDR2 is FYNNEI. This CDR3 has 14 residues.

The gene calls are TRBV29-1 and TRBJ2-5; D is ambiguous. Deletions cut 7 bases from V and 2 bases from J, with 14 bases between. CDR3 length: 13 amino acids. Germline V gene lookup returns CDR1 SQVTM and CDR2 ANQGSEA. In nucleotides, the CDR3 is TGCAGCGCCCTTGACATAAATCAAGAGACCCAGTACTTC. Translated, it gives CSALDINQETQYF.

The chain couples TRBV29-1 to TRBJ2-1, with TRBD2 matching 8 bases. There are 15 residues in the CDR3. V gave up 5 bases and J gave up 0 bases; unmatched junction bases: 6. Germline V gene data show CDR1 as SQVTM and CDR2 as ANQGSEA. The CDR3 DNA follows: TGCAGCGTTTCCAAACGGGGGGGCTCCTACAATGAGCAGTTCTTC. This translates into CSVSKRGGSYNEQFF.

The chain carries TRBV5-1 and TRBJ2-5, with D possibly TRBD1 on 5 matching bases. Germline CDR1 SGHRS, CDR2 YFSETQ. Trimming cost V 3 bases and J 2 bases, with 11 bases left between them. The CDR3 is made up of 14 amino acids. CDR3 amino acids: CASSSRQRQETQYF. The CDR3 DNA sequence: TGCGCCAGCAGCTCCCGACAGAGACAAGAGACCCAGTACTTC.

Comment on this clonotype: Since the CDR3 does not end with the conserved phenylalanine or tryptophan, this likely comes from a read error. The chain links TRBV5-1 to TRBJ1-2, with D uncertain. Trimming removed 2 bases at V and 0 bases at J, with 11 bases between. Germline assignment: CDR1 SGHRS and CDR2 YFSETQ. The CDR3 runs 15 residues. The CDR3 DNA is TGCGCCAGCAGCTTTTTTTCGGGTACTAACTATGGCTACACCTCC. Its protein product is CASSFFSGTNYGYTS.

The rearrangement uses TRBV7-6 and TRBJ2-4; D is possibly TRBD1 (6 bases). Trimming cost V 5 bases and J 0 bases, with 14 bases left between them. Germline V lookup: CDR1 SGHVS, CDR2 FNYEAQ. This CDR3 has 16 amino acids. The CDR3 spells CASSATQGPAKNIQYF. The CDR3 DNA reads as TGTGCCAGCAGCGCAACACAGGGACCAGCCAAAAACATTCAGTACTTC.

This chain uses TRBV5-5 with TRBJ2-2, with 8 positions matching TRBD1. Germline V CDR1 and CDR2: SGHKS, YYEKEE (reference sequence). This CDR3 has 14 residues. With V trimmed by 4 bases and J by 13 bases, 12 bases remained unmatched. CDR3 sequence: CASSRQGLIRGLFF. The CDR3 nucleotides read TGTGCCAGCAGCCGACAGGGGCTCATACGGGGGCTGTTTTTT.

This chain connects TRBV19 to TRBJ1-2, with 11 bases identical to TRBD1. CDR3 length: 15 residues. Unmatched junction bases numbered 9, after V lost 7 bases and J lost 5 bases. Germline lookup yields CDR1 LNHDA and CDR2 SQIVND (reference sequence). CDR3 nucleotide sequence: TGTGCCAGTATCTCGCAGGACAGGGGGCATTATGGCTACACCTTC. It yields the protein CASISQDRGHYGYTF. Together with reference TRBV19 and TRBJ1-2, the CDR3 gives the full variable domain: DGGITQSPKYLFRKEGQNVTLSCEQNLNHDAMYWYRQDPGQGLRLIYYSQIVNDFQKGDIAEGYSVSREKKESFPLTVTSAQKNPTAFYLCASISQDRGHYGYTFGSGTRLTVV.

This chain connects TRBV2 to TRBJ1-2; maybe TRBD1 (6 bases). The CDR3 is made up of 15 amino acids. Germline V CDR1 and CDR2: SNHLY, FYNNEI. V dropped 4 bases and J dropped 9 bases, with 21 bases sitting between them. CDR3 residues: CASSVRGGTLFRYTF. CDR3 bases: TGTGCCAGCAGTGTCAGGGGAGGGACGCTTTTTCGCTACACCTTC.

The rearrangement links TRBV7-6 to TRBJ2-5; D is undetermined. Trimming removed 2 bases at V and 3 bases at J, with 10 bases between. The CDR3 runs 14 residues. CDR1 and CDR2 (germline): SGHVS, FNYEAQ. CDR3 sequence reads: CASSLLASKETQYF. The CDR3 DNA reads as TGTGCCAGCAGCTTACTGGCCAGCAAAGAGACCCAGTACTTC.